What follows are 11 T cell receptor beta chains derived from one specimen sequenced in a study of T cell responses to AZD1222 COVID-19 vaccine. Assay: immunoSEQ multiplex PCR; the TCRdb copy retains only in-frame clones and omits some. The sample contains approximately 120,000 clones, around 87% of which appear only once. This material consisted of peripheral blood, taken 28 days after the second AZD1222 dose. These receptors originate from an adult who received the AZD1222 COVID-19 vaccine.

V and J are TRBV7-8 and TRBJ1-1, with D possibly matching TRBD1 (6 bases). V dropped 4 bases and J dropped 4 bases, with 16 bases sitting between them. Germline V gene data show CDR1 as SGHVS and CDR2 as FQNEAQ. The CDR3 is 15 residues long. This CDR3 is CASSSGGGLGTEAFF. In DNA, the CDR3 is TGTGCCAGCAGCTCCGGGGGGGGGCTGGGCACTGAAGCTTTCTTT. The full variable domain, its missing parts supplied by reference TRBV7-8 and TRBJ1-1, is GAGVSQSPRYKVAKRGQDVALRCDPISGHVSLFWYQQALGQGPEFLTYFQNEAQLDKSGLPSDRFFAERPEGSVSTLKIQRTQQEDSAVYLCASSSGGGLGTEAFFGQGTRLTVV.

The rearrangement uses TRBV6-5 and TRBJ1-2, with D hard to call. CDR1 and CDR2 (germline): MNHEY, SVGAGI. This CDR3 region has 13 residues. Between the trimmed V and J ends, which lost 8 bases and 4 bases, there was a span of 14 bases. This chain's CDR3 is CASPTDGFYGYTF. The CDR3 coding sequence is TGTGCCAGCCCTACTGACGGATTCTATGGCTACACCTTC.

The J gene is TRBJ2-3, the V gene TRBV7-2; D is ambiguous. CDR1 SGHTA and CDR2 FQGNSA come from the germline V gene. Trimming cost V 2 bases and J 0 bases, with 9 bases left between them. This CDR3 contains 15 residues. CDR3 sequence (DNA): TGTGCCAGCAGCTTAAGAGTATCTAGCACAGATACGCAGTATTTT. It codes for CASSLRVSSTDTQYF. The full variable domain, in which reference TRBV7-2 and TRBJ2-3 provide the parts outside the CDR3, is GAGVSQSPSNKVTEKGKDVELRCDPISGHTALYWYRQSLGQGLEFLIYFQGNSAPDKSGLPSDRFSAERTGGSVSTLTIQRTQQEDSAVYLCASSLRVSSTDTQYFGPGTRLTVL.

V is TRBV5-5 and J is TRBJ2-7; tentative D call: TRBD1 (5 bases). Germline CDR1 and CDR2: SGHKS and YYEKEE (reference sequence). The V and J ends lost 0 bases and 0 bases respectively, with 10 bases between them. This CDR3 has 15 residues. Written as DNA, the CDR3 is TGTGCCAGCAGCTTGGCCTTGACAGACTCCTACGAGCAGTACTTC. Its translation: CASSLALTDSYEQYF.

The gene calls are TRBV19 and TRBJ1-5, with D unclear. The CDR3 spans 17 residues. In germline, CDR1 is LNHDA, CDR2 SQIVND (reference sequence). Trimming removed 1 base at V and 3 bases at J, with 16 bases between. The CDR3 reads CASSIGSNPIPNQPQHF. In DNA form, the CDR3 reads TGTGCCAGTAGTATAGGGTCCAACCCAATACCCAATCAGCCCCAGCATTTT. The full variable domain, rest sourced from reference TRBV19 and TRBJ1-5, is DGGITQSPKYLFRKEGQNVTLSCEQNLNHDAMYWYRQDPGQGLRLIYYSQIVNDFQKGDIAEGYSVSREKKESFPLTVTSAQKNPTAFYLCASSIGSNPIPNQPQHFGDGTRLSIL.

V gene TRBV11-1 combines with J gene TRBJ1-6; 9 positions match TRBD1. CDR1 SGHAT and CDR2 FQDESV come from the germline V gene (reference sequence). Trimming at V came to 4 bases and at J to 8 bases, leaving 6 bases not matched to a gene. This CDR3 comprises 15 residues. The CDR3 DNA reads TGTGCCAGCAGCTCGGGACAGGGCTTCTATTCACCCCTCCACTTT. Protein sequence: CASSSGQGFYSPLHF.

The chain has TRBV10-1 and TRBJ1-4, with D possibly being TRBD1 (5 bases). Germline values: CDR1 WNHNN, CDR2 SYGVQD (reference sequence). The CDR3 is made up of 20 amino acids. V was clipped by 0 bases and J by 6 bases, with 26 bases between them. This CDR3 reads CASSESKGKVDRCIYEKLFF. CDR3 DNA: TGCGCCAGCAGTGAGTCTAAGGGGAAAGTAGATAGGTGCATTTATGAAAAACTGTTTTTT.

The chain has TRBV7-7 and TRBJ2-3; D might be TRBD2 (5 bases). The CDR3 totals 13 residues. The V end was cut by 0 bases, the J end by 4 bases, with 5 bases between. Germline CDR1 SSHAT, CDR2 FNYEAQ (reference sequence). For the CDR3, the DNA is TGTGCCAGCAGCTTAGCGCGGGCAGATACGCAGTATTTT. This translates into CASSLARADTQYF.

The V and J genes are TRBV10-3 and TRBJ2-3, with 10 nucleotides matching TRBD2. Per the germline V gene, CDR1 is ENHRY and CDR2 is SYGVKD. CDR3 size: 14 residues. With 2 bases clipped from V and 8 bases from J, the junction kept 4 bases outside the gene matches. CDR3 in DNA: TGTGCCATCAGTGAGATTGAGCGGGGGGGTACGCAGTATTTT. It is translated as CAISEIERGGTQYF.

This clone was counted once. CDR3 sequence reads: CASGRGHNEQFF. CDR3 DNA: TGTGCCAGCGGGAGGGGGCACAATGAGCAGTTCTTC. The rearrangement uses TRBV12-3 or TRBV12-4 and TRBJ2-1; possibly TRBD1 or TRBD2 for D (7 bases each). CDR3 length equals 12 residues. V was cut by 8 bases and J by 5 bases, with 10 bases left in between.

This clone was picked up one time. V and J are TRBV28 and TRBJ1-5, with TRBD1 as a possible D gene (5 bases). The V gene lost 3 bases and the J gene lost 5 bases, with 14 bases spanning the gap. From germline, CDR1 is MDHEN and CDR2 SYDVKM. This CDR3 region has 15 residues. The DNA for the CDR3 is TGTGCCAGCAGTTTCCAGGGAGGGATAGATCAGCCCCAGCATTTT. This gives the protein CASSFQGGIDQPQHF.